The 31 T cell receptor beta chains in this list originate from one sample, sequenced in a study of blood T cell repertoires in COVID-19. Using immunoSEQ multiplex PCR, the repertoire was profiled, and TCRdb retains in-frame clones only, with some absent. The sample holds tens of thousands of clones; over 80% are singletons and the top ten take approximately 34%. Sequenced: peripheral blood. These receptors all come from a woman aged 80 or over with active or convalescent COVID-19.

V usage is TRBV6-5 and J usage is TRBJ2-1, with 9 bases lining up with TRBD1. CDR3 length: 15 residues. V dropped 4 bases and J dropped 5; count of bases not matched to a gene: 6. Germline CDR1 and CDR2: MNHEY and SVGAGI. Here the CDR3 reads CASSSTGGLHNEQFF. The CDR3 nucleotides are TGTGCCAGCAGTTCAACAGGGGGCTTACACAATGAGCAGTTCTTC.

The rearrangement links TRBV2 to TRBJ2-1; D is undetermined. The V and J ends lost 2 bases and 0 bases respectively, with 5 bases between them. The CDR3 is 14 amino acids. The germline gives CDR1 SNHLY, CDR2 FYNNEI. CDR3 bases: TGTGCCAGCAGTGAACAGTCCTCCTACAATGAGCAGTTCTTC. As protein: CASSEQSSYNEQFF.

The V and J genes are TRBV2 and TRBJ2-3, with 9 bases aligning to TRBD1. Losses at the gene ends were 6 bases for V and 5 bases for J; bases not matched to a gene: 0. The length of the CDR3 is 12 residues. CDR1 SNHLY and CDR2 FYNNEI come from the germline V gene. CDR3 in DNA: TGTGCCAGCAGGACAGGGGGAGATACGCAGTATTTT. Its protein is CASRTGGDTQYF.

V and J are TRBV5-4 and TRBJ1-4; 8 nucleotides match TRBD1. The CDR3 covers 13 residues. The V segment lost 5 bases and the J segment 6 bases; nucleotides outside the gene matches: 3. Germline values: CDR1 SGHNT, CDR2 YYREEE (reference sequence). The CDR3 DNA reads TGTGCCAGCAGACGACAGGGGTATGAAAAACTGTTTTTT. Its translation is CASRRQGYEKLFF.

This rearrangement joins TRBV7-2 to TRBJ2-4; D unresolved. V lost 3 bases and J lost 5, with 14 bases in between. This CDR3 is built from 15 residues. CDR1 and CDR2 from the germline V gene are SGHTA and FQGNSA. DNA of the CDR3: TGTGCCAGCAGCTTTCGCGTGAATTCGCAAAACATTCAGTACTTC. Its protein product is CASSFRVNSQNIQYF.

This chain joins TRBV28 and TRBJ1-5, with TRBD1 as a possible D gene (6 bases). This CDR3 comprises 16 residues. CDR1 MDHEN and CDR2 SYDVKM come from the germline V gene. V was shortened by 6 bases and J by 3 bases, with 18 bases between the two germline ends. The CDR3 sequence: CASRLQGPAYNQPQHF. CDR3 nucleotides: TGTGCCAGCAGACTCCAGGGGCCAGCGTACAATCAGCCCCAGCATTTT.

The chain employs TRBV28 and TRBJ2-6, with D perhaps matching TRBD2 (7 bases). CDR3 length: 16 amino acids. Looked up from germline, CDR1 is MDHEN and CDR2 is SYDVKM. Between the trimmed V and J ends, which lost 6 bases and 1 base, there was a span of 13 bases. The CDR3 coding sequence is TGTGCCAGCAGCGGGGGAGGGGGATCTGGGGCCAACGTCCTGACTTTC. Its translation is CASSGGGGSGANVLTF.

The CDR3 region is CASAPQGTSTDTQYF. CDR3 sequence (DNA): TGCGCCTCAGCACCGCAGGGAACTAGCACAGATACGCAGTATTTT. V usage is TRBV5-1 and J usage is TRBJ2-3; tentative D call: TRBD1 (5 bases). Germline CDR1 reads SGHRS; CDR2 reads YFSETQ. Trimming left V 10 bases short and J 0 bases short, with 18 bases between. The CDR3 sequence is 15 residues long.

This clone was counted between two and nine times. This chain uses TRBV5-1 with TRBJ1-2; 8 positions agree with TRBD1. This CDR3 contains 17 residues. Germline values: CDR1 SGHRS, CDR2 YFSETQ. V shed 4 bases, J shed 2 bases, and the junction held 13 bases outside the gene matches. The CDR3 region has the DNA TGCGCCAGCAGCAAGGAGGCAGGGGGCTATGAGAACTATGGCTACACCTTC. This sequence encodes CASSKEAGGYENYGYTF.

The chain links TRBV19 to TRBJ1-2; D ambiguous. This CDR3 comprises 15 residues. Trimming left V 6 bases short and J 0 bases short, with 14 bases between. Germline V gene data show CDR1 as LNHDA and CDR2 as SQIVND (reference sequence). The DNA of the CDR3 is TGTGCCAGTAGAGTGAGAGACGGAGCTAACTATGGCTACACCTTC. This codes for CASRVRDGANYGYTF. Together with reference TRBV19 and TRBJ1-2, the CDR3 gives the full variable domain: DGGITQSPKYLFRKEGQNVTLSCEQNLNHDAMYWYRQDPGQGLRLIYYSQIVNDFQKGDIAEGYSVSREKKESFPLTVTSAQKNPTAFYLCASRVRDGANYGYTFGSGTRLTVV.

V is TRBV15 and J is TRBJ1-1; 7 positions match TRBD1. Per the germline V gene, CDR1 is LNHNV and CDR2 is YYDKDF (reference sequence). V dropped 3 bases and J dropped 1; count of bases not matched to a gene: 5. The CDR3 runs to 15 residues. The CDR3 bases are TGTGCCACCAGCAGCAGACAGGGCTCGAACACTGAAGCTTTCTTT. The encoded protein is CATSSRQGSNTEAFF.

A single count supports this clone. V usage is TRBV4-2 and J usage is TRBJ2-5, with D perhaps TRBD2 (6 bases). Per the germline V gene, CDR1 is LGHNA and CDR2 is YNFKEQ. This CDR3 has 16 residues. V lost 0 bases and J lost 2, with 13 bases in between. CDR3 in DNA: TGTGCCAGCAGCCAAGATGGAGCGGGCCTACAAGAGACCCAGTACTTC. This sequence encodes CASSQDGAGLQETQYF.

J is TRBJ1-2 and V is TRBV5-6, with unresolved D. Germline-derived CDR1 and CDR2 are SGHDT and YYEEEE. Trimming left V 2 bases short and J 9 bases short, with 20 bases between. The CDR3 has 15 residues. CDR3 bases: TGTGCCAGCAGCTTCCCAAGGCAGGATCGGAGGAGCTACACCTTC. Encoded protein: CASSFPRQDRRSYTF.

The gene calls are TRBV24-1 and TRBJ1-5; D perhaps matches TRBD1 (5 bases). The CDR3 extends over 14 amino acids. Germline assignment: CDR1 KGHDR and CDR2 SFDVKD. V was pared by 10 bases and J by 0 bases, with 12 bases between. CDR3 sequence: CATQDKNSNQPQHF. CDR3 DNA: TGTGCCACACAGGACAAAAATAGCAATCAGCCCCAGCATTTT.

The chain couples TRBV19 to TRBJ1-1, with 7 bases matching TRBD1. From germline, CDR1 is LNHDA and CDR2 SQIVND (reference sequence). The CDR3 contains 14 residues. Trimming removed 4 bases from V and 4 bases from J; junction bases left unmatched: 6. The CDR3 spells CASSKGQVGTEAFF. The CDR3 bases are TGTGCCAGTAGTAAAGGACAGGTGGGCACTGAAGCTTTCTTT. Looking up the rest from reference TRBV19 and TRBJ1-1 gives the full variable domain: DGGITQSPKYLFRKEGQNVTLSCEQNLNHDAMYWYRQDPGQGLRLIYYSQIVNDFQKGDIAEGYSVSREKKESFPLTVTSAQKNPTAFYLCASSKGQVGTEAFFGQGTRLTVV.

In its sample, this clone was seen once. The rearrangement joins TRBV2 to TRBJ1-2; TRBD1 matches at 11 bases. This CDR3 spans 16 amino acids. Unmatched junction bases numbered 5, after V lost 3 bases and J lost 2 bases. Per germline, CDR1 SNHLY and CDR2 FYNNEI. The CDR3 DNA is TGTGCCAGCAGTGATGGGACAGGGGGTAACAACTATGGCTACACCTTC. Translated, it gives CASSDGTGGNNYGYTF.

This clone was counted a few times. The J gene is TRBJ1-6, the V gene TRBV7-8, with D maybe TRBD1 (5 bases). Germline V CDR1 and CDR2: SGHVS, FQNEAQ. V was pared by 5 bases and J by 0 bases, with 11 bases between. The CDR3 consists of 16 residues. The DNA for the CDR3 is TGTGCCAGCAGCGCAGGGCAGGGCTCCTATAATTCACCCCTCCACTTT. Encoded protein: CASSAGQGSYNSPLHF. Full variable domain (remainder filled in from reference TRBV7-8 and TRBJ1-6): GAGVSQSPRYKVAKRGQDVALRCDPISGHVSLFWYQQALGQGPEFLTYFQNEAQLDKSGLPSDRFFAERPEGSVSTLKIQRTQQEDSAVYLCASSAGQGSYNSPLHFGNGTRLTVT.

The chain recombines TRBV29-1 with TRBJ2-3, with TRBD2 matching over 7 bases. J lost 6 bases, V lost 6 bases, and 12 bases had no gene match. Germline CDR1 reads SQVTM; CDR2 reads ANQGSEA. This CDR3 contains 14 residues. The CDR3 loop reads CSVAGTTQSDTQYF. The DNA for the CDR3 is TGCAGCGTCGCCGGGACTACACAGTCGGATACGCAGTATTTT.

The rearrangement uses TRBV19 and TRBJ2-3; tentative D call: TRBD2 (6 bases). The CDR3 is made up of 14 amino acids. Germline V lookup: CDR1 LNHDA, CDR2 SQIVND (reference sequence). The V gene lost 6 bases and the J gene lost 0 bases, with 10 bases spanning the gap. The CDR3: CASSISGSTDTQYF. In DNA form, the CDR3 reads TGTGCCAGTAGCATTAGCGGTAGCACAGATACGCAGTATTTT.

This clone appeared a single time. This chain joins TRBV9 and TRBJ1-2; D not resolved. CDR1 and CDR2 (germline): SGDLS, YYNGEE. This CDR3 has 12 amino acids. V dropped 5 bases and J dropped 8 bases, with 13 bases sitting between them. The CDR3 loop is CASRAPSSGYTF. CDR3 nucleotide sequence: TGTGCCAGCAGAGCCCCCTCGTCGGGCTACACCTTC.

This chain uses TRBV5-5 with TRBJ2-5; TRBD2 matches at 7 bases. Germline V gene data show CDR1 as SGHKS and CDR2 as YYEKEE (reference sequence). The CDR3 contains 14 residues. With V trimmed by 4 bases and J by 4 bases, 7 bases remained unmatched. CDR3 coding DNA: TGTGCCAGCAGCAAGGAGGGCGGGGGAGAGACCCAGTACTTC. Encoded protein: CASSKEGGGETQYF.

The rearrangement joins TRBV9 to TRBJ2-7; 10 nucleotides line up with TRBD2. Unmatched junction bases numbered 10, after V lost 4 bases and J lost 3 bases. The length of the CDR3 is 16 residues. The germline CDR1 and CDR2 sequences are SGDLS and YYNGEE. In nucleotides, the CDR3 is TGTGCCAGCAGCCCCCACGAGCGGGGGGGTATCTACGAGCAGTACTTC. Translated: CASSPHERGGIYEQYF. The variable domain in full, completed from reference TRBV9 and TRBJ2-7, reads DSGVTQTPKHLITATGQRVTLRCSPRSGDLSVYWYQQSLDQGLQFLIQYYNGEERAKGNILERFSAQQFPDLHSELNLSSLELGDSALYFCASSPHERGGIYEQYFGPGTRLTVT.

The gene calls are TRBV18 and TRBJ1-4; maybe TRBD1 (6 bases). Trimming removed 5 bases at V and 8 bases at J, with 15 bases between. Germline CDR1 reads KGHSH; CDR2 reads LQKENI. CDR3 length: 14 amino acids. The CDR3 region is CASSNTGSEEKLFF. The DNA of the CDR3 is TGTGCCAGCTCAAATACAGGGTCGGAGGAAAAACTGTTTTTT.

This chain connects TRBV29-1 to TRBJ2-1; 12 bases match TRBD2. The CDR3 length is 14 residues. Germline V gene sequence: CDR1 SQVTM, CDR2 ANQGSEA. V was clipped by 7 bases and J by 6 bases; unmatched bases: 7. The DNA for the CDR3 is TGCAGCGCCTCGACTAGCGGGAGTCGCAATGAGCAGTTCTTC. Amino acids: CSASTSGSRNEQFF.

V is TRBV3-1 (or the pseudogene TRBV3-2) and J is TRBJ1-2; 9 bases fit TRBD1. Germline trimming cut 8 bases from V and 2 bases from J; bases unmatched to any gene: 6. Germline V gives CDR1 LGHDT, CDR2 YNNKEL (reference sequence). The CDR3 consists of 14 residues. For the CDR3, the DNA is TGTGCCAGCCGTACACAGGGGGCAAACTATGGCTACACCTTC. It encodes CASRTQGANYGYTF.

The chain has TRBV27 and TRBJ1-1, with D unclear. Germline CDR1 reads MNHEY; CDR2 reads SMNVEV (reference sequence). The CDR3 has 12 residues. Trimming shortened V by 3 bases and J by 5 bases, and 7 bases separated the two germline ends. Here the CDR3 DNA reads TGTGCCAGCAGTTTTTCGGGAACTGAAGCTTTCTTT. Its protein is CASSFSGTEAFF.

This CDR3 reads CASSIDGGSVGANVLTF. CDR3 nucleotides: TGTGCCAGTAGTATAGATGGGGGGTCCGTTGGGGCCAACGTCCTGACTTTC. V usage is TRBV19 and J usage is TRBJ2-6, with TRBD2 as a possible D gene (6 bases). Germline lookup yields CDR1 LNHDA and CDR2 SQIVND (reference sequence). The CDR3 has 17 residues. V lost 0 bases to trimming and J lost 3 bases, with 12 bases between them.

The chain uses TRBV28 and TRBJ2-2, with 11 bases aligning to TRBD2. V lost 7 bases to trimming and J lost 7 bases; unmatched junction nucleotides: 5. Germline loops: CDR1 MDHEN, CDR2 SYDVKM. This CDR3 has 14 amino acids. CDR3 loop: CASTSSGGIGELFF. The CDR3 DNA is TGTGCCAGCACCTCTAGCGGGGGGATCGGGGAGCTGTTTTTT.

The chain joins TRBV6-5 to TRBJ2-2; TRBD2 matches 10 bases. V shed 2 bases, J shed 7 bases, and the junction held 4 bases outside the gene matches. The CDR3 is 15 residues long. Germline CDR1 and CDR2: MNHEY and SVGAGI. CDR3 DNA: TGTGCCAGCAGTTACAAGCGGGAGGGCCGCGGGGAGCTGTTTTTT. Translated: CASSYKREGRGELFF.

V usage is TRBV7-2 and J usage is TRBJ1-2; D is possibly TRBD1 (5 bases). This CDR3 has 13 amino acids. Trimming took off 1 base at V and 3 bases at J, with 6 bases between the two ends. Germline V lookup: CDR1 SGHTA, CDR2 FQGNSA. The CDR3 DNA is TGTGCCAGCAGCTTAGTCAGGGACTATGGCTACACCTTC. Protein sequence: CASSLVRDYGYTF.

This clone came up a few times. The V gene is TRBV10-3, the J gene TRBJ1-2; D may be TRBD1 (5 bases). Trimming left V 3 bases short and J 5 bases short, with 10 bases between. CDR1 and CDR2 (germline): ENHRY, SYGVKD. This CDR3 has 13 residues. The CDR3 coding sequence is TGTGCCATCAGTGACGGCAGGGCGTATGGCTACACCTTC. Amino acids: CAISDGRAYGYTF.